The clone carrying this T cell receptor beta chain has only a few counts. The antigen is not known. This entry belongs to a study of post-analysis software for immune sequencing data. Study outcomes and limitations: Those with multiple sclerosis, the patient group, showed significantly lower normalized Chao1 diversity than controls. The five TRBV segments detected at higher frequency in patients than in controls included TRBV5-6, TRBV5-1 and TRBV20-1.

cDNA libraries for TCR beta contained unique molecular identifiers. From the PCR reads, TCRdb called clonotypes with MiXCR, one entry per CDR3 protein. The table includes roughly 670,000 distinct CDR3 sequences, approximately 59% detected once. V lost 4 bases, J lost 6 bases, and 10 bases stayed unmatched. This CDR3 has 14 amino acids. Germline V gives CDR1 SQVTM, CDR2 ANQGSEA. This clonotype was obtained from a girl aged 2-10 years with multiple sclerosis. Source material: blood. The rearrangement joins TRBV29-1 to TRBJ2-3, with 7 bases lining up with TRBD1. CDR3 nucleotides: TGCAGCGTTGGTGGGCAGGGGGTTTCGGATACGCAGTATTTT. Amino acid sequence: CSVGGQGVSDTQYF.